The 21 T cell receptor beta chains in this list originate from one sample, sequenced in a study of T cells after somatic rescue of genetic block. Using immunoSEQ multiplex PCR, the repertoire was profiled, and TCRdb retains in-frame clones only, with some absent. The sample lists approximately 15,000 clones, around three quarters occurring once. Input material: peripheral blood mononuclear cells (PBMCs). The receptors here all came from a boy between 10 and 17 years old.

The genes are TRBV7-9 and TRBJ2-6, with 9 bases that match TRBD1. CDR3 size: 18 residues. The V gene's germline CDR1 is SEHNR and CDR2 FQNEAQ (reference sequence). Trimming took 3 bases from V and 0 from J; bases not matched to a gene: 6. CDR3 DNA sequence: TGTGCCAGCAGCTTGAGGACAGGGGCGACCTCTGGGGCCAACGTCCTGACTTTC. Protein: CASSLRTGATSGANVLTF.

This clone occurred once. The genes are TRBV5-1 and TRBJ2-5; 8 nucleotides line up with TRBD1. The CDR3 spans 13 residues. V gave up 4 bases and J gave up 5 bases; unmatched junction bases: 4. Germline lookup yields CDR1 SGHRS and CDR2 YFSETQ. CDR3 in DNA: TGCGCCAGCAGCCGTAACAGGGGGGAGACCCAGTACTTC. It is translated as CASSRNRGETQYF.

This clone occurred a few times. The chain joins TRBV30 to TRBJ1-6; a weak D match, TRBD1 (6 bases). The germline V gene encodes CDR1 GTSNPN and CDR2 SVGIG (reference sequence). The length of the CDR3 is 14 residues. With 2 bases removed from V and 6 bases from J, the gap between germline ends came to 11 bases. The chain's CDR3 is CAWSRGGVNSPLHF. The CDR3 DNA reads TGTGCCTGGAGTAGGGGGGGGGTTAATTCACCCCTCCACTTT. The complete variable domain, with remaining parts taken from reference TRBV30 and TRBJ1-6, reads SQTIHQWPATLVQPVGSPLSLECTVEGTSNPNLYWYRQAAGRGLQLLFYSVGIGQISSEVPQNLSASRPQDRQFILSSKKLLLSDSGFYLCAWSRGGVNSPLHFGNGTRLTVT.

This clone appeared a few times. Written as DNA, the CDR3 is TGTGCCAGCAGCCCGGGACAGGTTTTCCAAGAGACCCAGTACTTC. This codes for CASSPGQVFQETQYF. The chain joins TRBV27 to TRBJ2-5; 8 nucleotides align to TRBD1. This CDR3 region has 15 residues. CDR1 is MNHEY, CDR2 SMNVEV, per germline (reference sequence). Trimming took 6 bases from V and 1 from J; bases not matched to a gene: 7.

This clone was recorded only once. In DNA, the CDR3 is TGTGCCAGCAGCTTAGAACAGGCGAACACCGGGGAGCTGTTTTTT. As protein: CASSLEQANTGELFF. The chain is built from TRBV7-6 and TRBJ2-2; a possible D gene is TRBD1 (5 bases). Germline CDR1 is SGHVS and CDR2 is FNYEAQ. V gave up 1 base and J gave up 0 bases, with 6 bases separating them. The CDR3 contains 15 residues.

This chain's CDR3 is CARPVGNTIYF. DNA of the CDR3: TGTGCCAGGCCGGTAGGAAACACCATATATTTT. The chain has TRBV9 and TRBJ1-3; D gene uncertain. Germline CDR1 reads SGDLS; CDR2 reads YYNGEE. This CDR3 has 11 amino acids. With 8 bases removed from V and 4 bases from J, the gap between germline ends came to 7 bases.

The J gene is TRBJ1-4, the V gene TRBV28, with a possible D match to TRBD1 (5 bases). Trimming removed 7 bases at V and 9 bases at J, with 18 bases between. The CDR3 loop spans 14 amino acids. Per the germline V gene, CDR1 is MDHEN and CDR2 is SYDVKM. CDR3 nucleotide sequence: TGTGCCAGCACCCCTCTGGGGACGGGACAAAAACTGTTTTTT. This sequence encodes CASTPLGTGQKLFF.

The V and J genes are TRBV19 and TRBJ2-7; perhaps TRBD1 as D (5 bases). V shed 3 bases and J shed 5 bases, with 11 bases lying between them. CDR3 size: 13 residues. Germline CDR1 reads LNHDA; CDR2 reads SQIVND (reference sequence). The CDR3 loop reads CASSIGRGHEQYF. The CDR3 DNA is TGTGCCAGTAGTATTGGTAGGGGTCACGAGCAGTACTTC.

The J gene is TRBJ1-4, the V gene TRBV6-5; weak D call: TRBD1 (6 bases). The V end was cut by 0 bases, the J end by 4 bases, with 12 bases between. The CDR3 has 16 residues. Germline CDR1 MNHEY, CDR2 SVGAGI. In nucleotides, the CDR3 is TGTGCCAGCAGTTACTCGGGGACACGGCATAATGAAAAACTGTTTTTT. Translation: CASSYSGTRHNEKLFF.

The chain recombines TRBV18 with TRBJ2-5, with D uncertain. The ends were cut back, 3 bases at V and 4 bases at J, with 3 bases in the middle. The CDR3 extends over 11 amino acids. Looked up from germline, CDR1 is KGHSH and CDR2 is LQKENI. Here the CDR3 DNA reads TGTGCCAGCTCACCCTCAGAGACCCAGTACTTC. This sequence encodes CASSPSETQYF.

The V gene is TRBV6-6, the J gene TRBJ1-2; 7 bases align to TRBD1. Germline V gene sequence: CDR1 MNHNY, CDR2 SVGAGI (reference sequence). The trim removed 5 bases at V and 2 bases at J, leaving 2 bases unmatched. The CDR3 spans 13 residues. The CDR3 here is CASSDRENYGYTF. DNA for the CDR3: TGTGCCAGCAGTGACAGGGAGAACTATGGCTACACCTTC.

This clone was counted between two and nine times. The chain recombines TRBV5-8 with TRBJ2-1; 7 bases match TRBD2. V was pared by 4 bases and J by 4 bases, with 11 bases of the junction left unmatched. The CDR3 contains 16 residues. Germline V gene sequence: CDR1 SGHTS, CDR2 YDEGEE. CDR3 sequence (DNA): TGTGCCAGCAGCCCCCCCGGGACTATATATTACAATGAGCAGTTCTTC. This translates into CASSPPGTIYYNEQFF.

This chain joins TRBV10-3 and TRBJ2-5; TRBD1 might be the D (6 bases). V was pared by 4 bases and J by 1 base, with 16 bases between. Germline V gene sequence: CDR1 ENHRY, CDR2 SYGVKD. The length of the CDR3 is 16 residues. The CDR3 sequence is CAISGVLSTGQETQYF. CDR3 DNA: TGTGCCATCAGTGGGGTTCTATCGACAGGCCAAGAGACCCAGTACTTC.

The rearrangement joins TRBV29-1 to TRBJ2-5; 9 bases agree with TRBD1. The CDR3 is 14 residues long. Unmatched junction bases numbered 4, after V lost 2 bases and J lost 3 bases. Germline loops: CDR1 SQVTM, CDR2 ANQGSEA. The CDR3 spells CSVETWTGEETQYF. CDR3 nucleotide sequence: TGCAGCGTTGAAACGTGGACAGGGGAAGAGACCCAGTACTTC. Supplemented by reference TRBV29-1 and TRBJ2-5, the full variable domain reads SAVISQKPSRDICQRGTSLTIQCQVDSQVTMMFWYRQQPGQSLTLIATANQGSEATYESGFVIDKFPISRPNLTFSTLTVSNMSPEDSSIYLCSVETWTGEETQYFGPGTRLLVL.

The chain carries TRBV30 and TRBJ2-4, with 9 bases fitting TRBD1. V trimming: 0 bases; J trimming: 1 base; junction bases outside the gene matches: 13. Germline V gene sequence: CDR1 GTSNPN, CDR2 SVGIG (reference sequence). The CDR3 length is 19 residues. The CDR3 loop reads CAWSVNRGRNNFAKNIQYF. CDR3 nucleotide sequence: TGTGCCTGGAGTGTAAACAGGGGGCGGAATAACTTCGCCAAAAACATTCAGTACTTC.

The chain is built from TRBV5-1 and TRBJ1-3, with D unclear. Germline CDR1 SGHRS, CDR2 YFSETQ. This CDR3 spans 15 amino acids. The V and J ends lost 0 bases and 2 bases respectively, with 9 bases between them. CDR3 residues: CASSLVSGTGNTIYF. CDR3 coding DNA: TGCGCCAGCAGCTTGGTGTCGGGGACTGGAAACACCATATATTTT.

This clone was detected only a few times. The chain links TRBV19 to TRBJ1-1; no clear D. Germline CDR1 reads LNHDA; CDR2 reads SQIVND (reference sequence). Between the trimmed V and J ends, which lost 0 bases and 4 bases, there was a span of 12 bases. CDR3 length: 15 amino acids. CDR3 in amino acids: CASSIDGIRGTEAFF. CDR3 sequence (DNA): TGTGCCAGTAGTATAGATGGCATCCGCGGCACTGAAGCTTTCTTT. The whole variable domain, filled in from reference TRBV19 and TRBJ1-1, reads DGGITQSPKYLFRKEGQNVTLSCEQNLNHDAMYWYRQDPGQGLRLIYYSQIVNDFQKGDIAEGYSVSREKKESFPLTVTSAQKNPTAFYLCASSIDGIRGTEAFFGQGTRLTVV.

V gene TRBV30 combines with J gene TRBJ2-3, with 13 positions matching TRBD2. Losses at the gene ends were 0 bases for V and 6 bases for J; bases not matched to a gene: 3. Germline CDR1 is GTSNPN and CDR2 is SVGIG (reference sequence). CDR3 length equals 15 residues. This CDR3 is CAWSVGLAGVDTQYF. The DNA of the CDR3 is TGTGCCTGGAGTGTAGGACTAGCGGGGGTGGATACGCAGTATTTT. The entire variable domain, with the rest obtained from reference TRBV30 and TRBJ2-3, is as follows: SQTIHQWPATLVQPVGSPLSLECTVEGTSNPNLYWYRQAAGRGLQLLFYSVGIGQISSEVPQNLSASRPQDRQFILSSKKLLLSDSGFYLCAWSVGLAGVDTQYFGPGTRLTVL.

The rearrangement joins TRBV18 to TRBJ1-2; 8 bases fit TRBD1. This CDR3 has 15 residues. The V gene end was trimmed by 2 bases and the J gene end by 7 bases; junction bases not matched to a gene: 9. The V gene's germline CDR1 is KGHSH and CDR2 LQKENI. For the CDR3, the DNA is TGTGCCAGCTCACCAAGTGTCGGTGGACAGGGTGGCTACACCTTC. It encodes CASSPSVGGQGGYTF.

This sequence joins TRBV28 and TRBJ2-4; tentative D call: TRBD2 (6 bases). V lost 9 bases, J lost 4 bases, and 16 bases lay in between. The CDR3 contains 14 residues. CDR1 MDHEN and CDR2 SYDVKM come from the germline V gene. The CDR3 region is CASARGALKNIQYF. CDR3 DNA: TGTGCCAGTGCCCGCGGGGCACTTAAAAACATTCAGTACTTC.

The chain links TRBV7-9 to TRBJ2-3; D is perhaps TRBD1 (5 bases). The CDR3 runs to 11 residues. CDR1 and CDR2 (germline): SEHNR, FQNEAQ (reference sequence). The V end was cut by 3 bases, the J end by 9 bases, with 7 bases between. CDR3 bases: TGTGCCAGCAGCTTGGCAGGGACGCAGTATTTT. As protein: CASSLAGTQYF.